This is a list of T cell receptor beta chains from one sample in a study of T cells after yellow fever vaccination. TCRdb analysed the 5' RACE reads with MiXCR anew, one entry per CDR3 protein. The table has approximately 26,000 distinct CDR3 sequences, over 3.5% seen once. The source was PBMCs, either bulk or a sorted T-cell subset (CD4+, CD8+, memory, or dextramer-sorted; not recorded which), collected on the day of the yellow fever booster vaccination. The source is a man in his late teens or twenties who received the YFV17D yellow fever vaccine. CDR3s include the opening cysteine and the closing phenylalanine or tryptophan. D genes are given only for firm matches. A clone size is listed for some rows: how often the clone was seen (once, few, many), or a class if it is expanded.

>many|TRBD1|TRBV10-3|TRBJ2-7
CATGTGPHEQYF
TGTGCCACCGGGACAGGTCCCCACGAGCAGTACTTC
>many|TRBD1|TRBV7-6|TRBJ1-1
CASSGGTGELRTEAFF
TGTGCCAGCAGCGGGGGGACAGGGGAATTGAGAACTGAAGCTTTCTTT
>many|TRBD2|TRBV7-3|TRBJ2-1
CASSLEGRGSYNEQFF
TGTGCCAGCAGCTTAGAGGGGCGGGGGTCCTACAATGAGCAGTTCTTC
>many|.|TRBV5-1|TRBJ2-1
CASSPLVGSGNEQFF
TGCGCCAGCAGCCCCCTAGTGGGGTCGGGTAATGAGCAGTTCTTC
>many|.|TRBV15|TRBJ2-1
CATSRDAGTQPYNEQFF
TGTGCCACCAGCAGAGACGCAGGGACCCAACCGTACAATGAGCAGTTCTTC
>many|TRBD1|TRBV25-1|TRBJ2-7
CATSFGTGSYEQYF
TGTGCCACCTCATTCGGGACAGGTTCCTACGAGCAGTACTTC
>few|TRBD2|TRBV4-1|TRBJ2-3
CASTTGGRTDTQYF
TGCGCCAGCACCACGGGGGGTCGGACAGATACGCAGTATTTT
>many|.|TRBV11-2|TRBJ1-1
CASSRPEGIGWTEAFF
TGTGCCAGCAGCCGCCCCGAGGGCATTGGTTGGACTGAAGCTTTCTTT
>many|.|TRBV7-9|TRBJ1-5
CASSSADHSNQPQHF
TGTGCCAGCAGCTCTGCAGACCATAGCAATCAGCCCCAGCATTTT
>many|.|TRBV7-2|TRBJ1-1
CASSLAMSRNTEAFF
TGTGCCAGCAGCTTAGCGATGTCCAGGAACACTGAAGCTTTCTTT
>many|TRBD2|TRBV3-1|TRBJ2-4
CASSLRGGNIQYF
TGTGCCAGCAGCCTTCGGGGGGGAAACATTCAGTACTTC
>many|TRBD1|TRBV20-1|TRBJ1-2
CSAGGQGANYGYTF
TGCAGTGCTGGGGGACAGGGGGCAAACTATGGCTACACCTTC
>many|TRBD1|TRBV9|TRBJ1-2
CASSLGQSYGYTF
TGTGCCAGCAGCTTGGGACAGTCCTATGGCTACACCTTC
>many|.|TRBV5-1|TRBJ2-1
CASSLSLTGNEQFF
TGCGCCAGCAGCTTGTCCCTGACGGGGAATGAGCAGTTCTTC
>many|TRBD1|TRBV20-1|TRBJ2-2
CSAREGQDSGELFF
TGCAGTGCTAGAGAAGGACAGGACAGCGGGGAGCTGTTTTTT
>many|TRBD2|TRBV6-4|TRBJ2-3
CASSEGAGAADTQYF
TGTGCCAGCAGTGAAGGAGCGGGGGCCGCAGATACGCAGTATTTT
>many|.|TRBV7-2|TRBJ2-5
CASSLGGGPQETQYF
TGTGCCAGCAGCTTAGGTGGGGGGCCCCAAGAGACCCAGTACTTC
>.|.|TRBV29-1|TRBJ2-3
CSVNPGETTDTQYF
TGCAGCGTAAACCCAGGGGAAACGACAGATACGCAGTATTTT
>many|.|TRBV6-5|TRBJ2-3
CASSSTSKTDTQYF
TGTGCCAGCAGTTCGACTAGTAAAACAGATACGCAGTATTTT
>.|TRBD1|TRBV5-4|TRBJ1-2
CASSLTGPYGYTF
TGTGCCAGCAGCCTGACAGGGCCCTATGGCTACACCTTC
>many|TRBD1|TRBV5-1|TRBJ1-2
CASSLGGGTVGYGYTF
TGCGCCAGCAGCTTGGGAGGCGGGACAGTCGGCTATGGCTACACCTTC
>.|.|TRBV14|TRBJ1-2
CASSQAGRGYGYTF
TGTGCCAGCAGCCAAGCAGGGAGGGGTTATGGCTACACCTTC
>many|.|TRBV11-3|TRBJ2-7
CASSKAVQREQYF
TGTGCCAGCAGTAAGGCTGTCCAGAGGGAGCAGTACTTC
>few|.|TRBV5-1|TRBJ1-2
CASSLEAARARSYTF
TGCGCCAGCAGCTTGGAGGCAGCCCGAGCGAGGAGCTACACCTTC
>many|TRBD2|TRBV5-1|TRBJ2-1
CASSLGLAGGSYNEQFF
TGCGCCAGCAGCCTGGGACTAGCGGGGGGCTCCTACAATGAGCAGTTCTTC
>.|.|TRBV5-4|TRBJ2-3
CASSGETYTFTDTQYF
TGTGCCAGCTCCGGGGAGACTTATACTTTCACAGATACGCAGTATTTT
>many|.|TRBV12-3/TRBV12-4|TRBJ2-1
CASSRGWSYNEQFF
TGTGCCAGCAGTCGCGGGTGGTCCTACAATGAGCAGTTCTTC
>many|.|TRBV5-1|TRBJ2-3
CASSLSGADTQYF
TGCGCCAGCAGCTTGTCAGGGGCAGATACGCAGTATTTT
>many|.|TRBV20-1|TRBJ2-5
CSAHSSGETQYF
TGCAGTGCCCACTCGTCGGGGGAGACCCAGTACTTC
>many|.|TRBV10-3|TRBJ1-6
CAISPGLGLSPLHF
TGTGCCATCAGCCCAGGGTTGGGACTTTCACCCCTCCACTTT
>many|TRBD1|TRBV7-7|TRBJ2-5
CASSLGTGGQETQYF
TGTGCCAGCAGCTTAGGGACAGGGGGCCAAGAGACCCAGTACTTC
>.|.|TRBV6-2/TRBV6-3|TRBJ2-7
CASSSSHVEQYF
TGTGCCAGCAGTTCCTCCCACGTCGAGCAGTACTTC
>many|.|TRBV5-1|TRBJ2-5
CASSRDQETQYF
TGCGCCAGCAGCCGGGACCAAGAGACCCAGTACTTC
>few|.|TRBV5-1|TRBJ2-3
CASSLGTGYNIDTQYF
TGCGCCAGCAGCTTAGGCACAGGGTACAACATAGATACGCAGTATTTT
>many|.|TRBV10-1|TRBJ1-1
CASSRQAGGEAFF
TGCGCCAGCAGTAGACAGGCCGGGGGTGAAGCTTTCTTT
>many|TRBD1|TRBV7-8|TRBJ2-3
CASSLSTGADTQYF
TGTGCCAGCAGCTTATCAACAGGGGCAGATACGCAGTATTTT
>many|.|TRBV4-2|TRBJ1-2
CASSQGPLGYGYTF
TGTGCCAGCAGCCAAGGGCCGCTTGGGTATGGCTACACCTTC
>few|TRBD2|TRBV15|TRBJ2-1
CATSARGGGFEQFF
TGTGCCACCAGCGCTCGGGGGGGGGGTTTTGAGCAGTTCTTC
>.|TRBD1|TRBV24-1|TRBJ2-3
CATSGWTGPPDTQYF
TGTGCCACCAGTGGGTGGACAGGGCCTCCAGATACGCAGTATTTT
>many|.|TRBV20-1|TRBJ1-6
CSAREVAGSPLHF
TGCAGTGCTAGAGAGGTGGCGGGTTCACCCCTCCACTTT